A few counts support the clone carrying this TCR beta chain. Its antigen is undetermined. This sample is part of a study of T cell responses to AZD1222 COVID-19 vaccine. Study results and limitations: Females outnumbered males among donors, who were mostly white British; clonal diversity was possibly underestimated. Within unmutated variant regions lay the reported targets of nearly half of spike-specific TCRs. Mapped onto spike, vaccine-associated CD4 TCRs spanned it and were dominant at 160-218 and 743-854. Rises in breadth and depth of Spike-specific TCRs came after two AZD1222 doses.

TCRdb's table, derived via immunoSEQ multiplex PCR, lists solely in-frame clones and lacks some. Here the sample spans 150,000 to 200,000 clones, 87% being singletons. Sample: peripheral blood, taken on day 0 of AZD1222 vaccination. The TCR comes from an adult in good health.

The CDR3 sequence: CARAGCVYTF. In DNA, the CDR3 is TGTGCCAGAGCAGGGTGTGTCTACACCTTC. The chain employs TRBV5-3 and TRBJ1-2; D possibly corresponds to TRBD1 (5 bases). TRBV5-3 is annotated as an ORF whose role is uncertain. The CDR3 runs 10 residues. V was shortened by 7 bases and J by 10 bases, with 11 bases between the two germline ends.